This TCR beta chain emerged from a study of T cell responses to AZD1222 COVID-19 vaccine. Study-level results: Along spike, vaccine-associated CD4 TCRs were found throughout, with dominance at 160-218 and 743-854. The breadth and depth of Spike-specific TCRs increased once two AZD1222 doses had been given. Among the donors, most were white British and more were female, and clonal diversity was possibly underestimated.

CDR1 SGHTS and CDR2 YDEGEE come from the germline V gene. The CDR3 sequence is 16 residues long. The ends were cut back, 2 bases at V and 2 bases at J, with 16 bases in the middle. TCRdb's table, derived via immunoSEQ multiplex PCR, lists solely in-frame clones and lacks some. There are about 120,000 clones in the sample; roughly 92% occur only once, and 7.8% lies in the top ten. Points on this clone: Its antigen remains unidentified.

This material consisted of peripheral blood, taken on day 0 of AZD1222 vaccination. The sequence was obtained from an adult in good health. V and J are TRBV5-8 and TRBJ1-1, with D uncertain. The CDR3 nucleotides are TGTGCCAGCAGCTTTGGGTGGAATCGGGAAAACACTGAAGCTTTCTTT. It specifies CASSFGWNRENTEAFF.